Reported below is one TCR beta chain. One end of the junction is discordant with germline, which a read error may explain. The sample comes from a study of blood T cell repertoires in COVID-19. Germline V gene lookup returns CDR1 LGHDT and CDR2 YNNKEL (reference sequence). The CDR3 is 16 residues long. Repertoires were generated with immunoSEQ multiplex PCR, while TCRdb's copy carries only in-frame clones and drops some. The table includes 100,000 or so clones, roughly 92% detected once. What was sequenced was peripheral blood. The rearrangement joins TRBV3-1 (or the pseudogene TRBV3-2) to TRBJ2-7; maybe TRBD1 (5 bases). The sequence derives from a woman aged 55 to 70 with active COVID-19. CDR3 coding DNA: TGTGCCAGCAGCCAAGACCCGCCCAGAAACCTGGCGAAGGGGTTCTTC. It translates to CASSQDPPRNLAKGFF.